This T cell receptor beta chain was sequenced in a study of T-cell memory formation after mild COVID-19. The wider study: TCR clusters were mostly confined to one donor each.

In this sample, this clonotype turned up a few times. The antigen remains unidentified. UMIs and sample barcodes were carried by the TCR alpha and TCR beta cDNA libraries that 5'RACE produced using constant-segment primers. MiXCR, run by TCRdb on the 5' RACE reads, gives a single entry per CDR3 protein. The sample includes 250,000 or so distinct CDR3 sequences, 18% of them seen just once. The germline V gene encodes CDR1 SGHRS and CDR2 YFSETQ. The CDR3 spans 14 residues. V was cut by 5 bases and J by 3 bases, with 14 bases left in between. Study conclusions and caveats: Shrinking CD4+ clones were chiefly CM and EM; CD8+ ones were chiefly EMRA.

The sample taken for sequencing was PBMCs or a T cell subset sorted from them (not recorded which). The chain uses TRBV5-1 and TRBJ1-1; D possibly corresponds to TRBD1 (6 bases). The source of this sequence is a man aged 18 to 35 who had mild COVID-19 (a few samples of this study predate the infection). Cell type and time point are not known. CDR3 region: CASSEGGMDTEAFF. CDR3 coding DNA: TGCGCCAGCAGTGAGGGGGGCATGGACACTGAAGCTTTCTTT.